The source of this T cell receptor beta chain is a study of T cell responses to AZD1222 COVID-19 vaccine. The CDR3 contains 16 residues. CDR1 and CDR2 (germline): LNHDA, SQIVND (reference sequence). V was trimmed by 2 bases and J by 1 base, leaving 15 bases between them. The study, taken as a whole, reports: Mapped onto spike, vaccine-associated CD4 TCRs spanned it and were dominant at 160-218 and 743-854. At baseline, just five to seven AZD1222 recipients tested seropositive.

Worth noting for this clone: As yet, its antigen is unknown.

The protocol was immunoSEQ multiplex PCR, while the TCRdb copy is restricted to in-frame clones and leaves out a portion. The sample lists about 140,000 clones, more than 80% occurring once. This TCR came from an adult in good health. This chain links TRBV19 with TRBJ2-7; TRBD2 is a possible D gene (5 bases). This specimen consisted of peripheral blood, obtained on day 0 of AZD1222 vaccination. CDR3 nucleotides: TGTGCCAGTAGTATACTGGACGGGATGGGTTCCTACGAGCAGTACTTC. It yields the protein CASSILDGMGSYEQYF.